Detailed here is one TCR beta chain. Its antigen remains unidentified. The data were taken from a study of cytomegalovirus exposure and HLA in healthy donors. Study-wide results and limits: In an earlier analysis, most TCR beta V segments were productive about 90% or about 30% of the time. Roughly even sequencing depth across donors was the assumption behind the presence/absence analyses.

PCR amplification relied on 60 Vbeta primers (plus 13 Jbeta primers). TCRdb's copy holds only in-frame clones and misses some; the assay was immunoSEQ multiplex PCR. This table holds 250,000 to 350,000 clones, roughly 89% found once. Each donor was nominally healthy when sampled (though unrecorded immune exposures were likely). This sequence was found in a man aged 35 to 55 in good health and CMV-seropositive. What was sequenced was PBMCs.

CDR3 sequence: CASSRRGRQGLGDNQPQHF. For the CDR3, the DNA is TGCGCCAGCAGCCGCCGGGGCCGGCAGGGACTTGGGGACAATCAGCCCCAGCATTTT. The chain recombines TRBV4-1 with TRBJ1-5, with a weak D call TRBD1 (5 bases). CDR1 is MGHRA and CDR2 is YSYEKL in the germline V gene. The ends were cut back, 4 bases at V and 3 bases at J, with 25 bases in the middle. The CDR3 is 19 amino acids.